The 12 T cell receptor beta chains below were found in one sample sequenced in a study of blood T cell repertoires in COVID-19. Assay used: immunoSEQ multiplex PCR; TCRdb lists only in-frame clones, some missing. This table has 200,000 to 250,000 clones, 80% to 90% appearing once. Sequencing was carried out using PBMCs or T cells enriched from blood (not recorded which). The receptors derive from a woman in her 30s who had been exposed to COVID-19.

The V and J genes are TRBV12-5 and TRBJ1-2; D is perhaps TRBD1 (6 bases). Germline CDR1 and CDR2: LGHNT and FRNRAP. The ends were cut back, 1 base at V and 1 base at J, with 19 bases in the middle. This CDR3 has 18 residues. The chain's CDR3 is CASGLATPLQGFNYGYTF. Here the CDR3 DNA reads TGTGCTAGTGGTTTGGCAACACCCCTCCAGGGGTTTAACTATGGCTACACCTTC.

The chain couples TRBV2 to TRBJ2-3, with 9 bases that match TRBD2. Germline V gene data show CDR1 as SNHLY and CDR2 as FYNNEI. CDR3 length: 19 amino acids. V trimming: 6 bases; J trimming: 8 bases; junction bases outside the gene matches: 24. This chain's CDR3 is CASRQTAFSSGVSLGTQYF. CDR3 in DNA: TGTGCCAGCAGGCAGACCGCCTTTTCTAGCGGGGTATCCCTCGGTACGCAGTATTTT. The variable domain in full, completed from reference TRBV2 and TRBJ2-3, reads EPEVTQTPSHQVTQMGQEVILRCVPISNHLYFYWYRQILGQKVEFLVSFYNNEISEKSEIFDDQFSVERPDGSNFTLKIRSTKLEDSAMYFCASRQTAFSSGVSLGTQYFGPGTRLTVL.

V gene TRBV11-3 combines with J gene TRBJ2-2; TRBD1 agrees at 11 bases. V shed 6 bases and J 2 bases; nucleotides not matched to a gene: 8. Germline values: CDR1 SGHNT, CDR2 YENEEA. The CDR3 totals 17 residues. The CDR3, as DNA: TGTGCCAGCAGTCCAGGGACAGGGGGAAGTAACACCGGGGAGCTGTTTTTT. Its protein is CASSPGTGGSNTGELFF.

CDR3 loop: CASSAPPRGYEQYF. The CDR3 nucleotides read TGTGCCAGCAGTGCGCCACCCAGGGGGTACGAGCAGTACTTC. The V call is TRBV28, the J call TRBJ2-7, with 7 bases identical to TRBD1. The CDR3 is made up of 14 amino acids. CDR1 is MDHEN and CDR2 is SYDVKM in the germline V gene. Losses at the gene ends were 5 bases for V and 4 bases for J; bases not matched to a gene: 8.

V and J are TRBV9 and TRBJ2-3; D unresolved. Germline assignment: CDR1 SGDLS and CDR2 YYNGEE. CDR3 length: 13 residues. The germline V and J ends were trimmed by 2 bases and 6 bases, with 10 bases remaining between them. CDR3 DNA sequence: TGTGCCAGCAGCGTTTACGCGGCGGATACGCAGTATTTT. It translates to CASSVYAADTQYF.

The count of this clone is one. The chain combines TRBV7-9 with TRBJ1-2; possibly TRBD1 for D (6 bases). Trimming took off 1 base at V and 2 bases at J, with 14 bases between the two ends. CDR3 length: 16 residues. Germline V gene lookup returns CDR1 SEHNR and CDR2 FQNEAQ (reference sequence). This chain's CDR3 is CASSLDSGQTNYGYTF. CDR3 DNA: TGTGCCAGCAGCTTAGATTCAGGACAGACCAACTATGGCTACACCTTC.

This clone was detected a few times. The chain couples TRBV28 to TRBJ2-1, with D unresolved. V was trimmed by 5 bases and J by 10 bases, leaving 6 bases between them. The CDR3 has 10 residues. Germline loops: CDR1 MDHEN, CDR2 SYDVKM. The CDR3: CASSLGEQFF. In DNA, the CDR3 is TGTGCCAGCAGTCTGGGCGAGCAGTTCTTC.

CDR3 bases: TGTGCCAGCAGCCAAGATCTGTTATCTCAGGTCGGGGGCTATGGCTACACCTTC. This encodes CASSQDLLSQVGGYGYTF. This chain joins TRBV4-2 and TRBJ1-2, with D possibly being TRBD1 (5 bases). Per the germline V gene, CDR1 is LGHNA and CDR2 is YNFKEQ. This CDR3 is built from 18 residues. V was pared by 0 bases and J by 4 bases, with 21 bases between.

The V gene is TRBV30, the J gene TRBJ2-7; the D gene is possibly TRBD2 (6 bases). CDR1 is GTSNPN and CDR2 is SVGIG in the germline V gene (reference sequence). The V gene lost 2 bases and the J gene lost 4 bases, with 15 bases spanning the gap. The CDR3 contains 14 residues. The CDR3 spells CAWSPGTLSYEQYF. Here the CDR3 DNA reads TGTGCCTGGAGTCCCGGGACTCTGTCTTACGAGCAGTACTTC.

The chain is built from TRBV30 and TRBJ2-7; no reliable D call. The germline V gene encodes CDR1 GTSNPN and CDR2 SVGIG (reference sequence). Trimming shortened V by 1 base and J by 4 bases, and 17 bases separated the two germline ends. The CDR3 loop spans 15 amino acids. The CDR3: CAWSEETHPTYEQYF. The CDR3 DNA reads as TGTGCCTGGAGTGAAGAAACCCACCCAACTTACGAGCAGTACTTC.

J is TRBJ2-2 and V is TRBV18; 8 bases are a match to TRBD2. This CDR3 has 15 amino acids. The germline V gene has CDR1 KGHSH and CDR2 LQKENI. Losses at the gene ends were 1 base for V and 5 bases for J; bases not matched to a gene: 3. CDR3 nucleotide sequence: TGTGCCAGCTCACCACTCCCTAGCGGGACCGGGGAGCTGTTTTTT. Protein: CASSPLPSGTGELFF.

This clone was counted a single time. This rearrangement joins TRBV3-1 (or the pseudogene TRBV3-2) to TRBJ2-5; D ambiguous. CDR3 length: 15 amino acids. Deletions cut 0 bases from V and 1 base from J, with 9 bases between. The V gene's germline CDR1 is LGHDT and CDR2 YNNKEL (reference sequence). The CDR3 here is CASSQELRSQETQYF. DNA of the CDR3: TGTGCCAGCAGCCAAGAATTGCGTTCCCAAGAGACCCAGTACTTC.